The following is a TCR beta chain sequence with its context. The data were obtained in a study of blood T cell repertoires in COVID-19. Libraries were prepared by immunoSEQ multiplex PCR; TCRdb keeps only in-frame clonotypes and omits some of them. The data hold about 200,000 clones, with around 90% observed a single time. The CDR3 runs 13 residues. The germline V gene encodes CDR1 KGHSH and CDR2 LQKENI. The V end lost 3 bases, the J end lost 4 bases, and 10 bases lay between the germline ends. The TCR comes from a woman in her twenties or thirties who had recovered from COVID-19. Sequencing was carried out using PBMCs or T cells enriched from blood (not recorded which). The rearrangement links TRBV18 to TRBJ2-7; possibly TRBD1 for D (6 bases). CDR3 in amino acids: CASSPFDRYEQYF. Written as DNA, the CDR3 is TGTGCCAGCTCACCCTTCGACAGGTACGAGCAGTACTTC.